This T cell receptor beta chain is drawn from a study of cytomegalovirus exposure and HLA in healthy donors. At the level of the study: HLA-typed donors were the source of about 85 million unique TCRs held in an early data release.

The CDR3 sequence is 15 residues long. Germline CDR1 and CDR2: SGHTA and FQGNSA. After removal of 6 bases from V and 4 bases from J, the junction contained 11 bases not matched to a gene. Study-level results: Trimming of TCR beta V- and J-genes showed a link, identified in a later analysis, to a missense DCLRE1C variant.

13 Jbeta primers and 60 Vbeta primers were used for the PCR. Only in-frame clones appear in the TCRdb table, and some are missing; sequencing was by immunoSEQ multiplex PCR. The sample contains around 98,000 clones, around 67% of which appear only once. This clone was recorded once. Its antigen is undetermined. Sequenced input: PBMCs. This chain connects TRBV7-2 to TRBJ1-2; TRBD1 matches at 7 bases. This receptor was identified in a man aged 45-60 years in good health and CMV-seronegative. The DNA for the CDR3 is TGTGCCAGCAGATCCGACAGGGCCTACCTCTATGGCTACACCTTC. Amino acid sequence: CASRSDRAYLYGYTF. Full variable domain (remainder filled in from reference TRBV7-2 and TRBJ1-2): GAGVSQSPSNKVTEKGKDVELRCDPISGHTALYWYRQSLGQGLEFLIYFQGNSAPDKSGLPSDRFSAERTGGSVSTLTIQRTQQEDSAVYLCASRSDRAYLYGYTFGSGTRLTVV.